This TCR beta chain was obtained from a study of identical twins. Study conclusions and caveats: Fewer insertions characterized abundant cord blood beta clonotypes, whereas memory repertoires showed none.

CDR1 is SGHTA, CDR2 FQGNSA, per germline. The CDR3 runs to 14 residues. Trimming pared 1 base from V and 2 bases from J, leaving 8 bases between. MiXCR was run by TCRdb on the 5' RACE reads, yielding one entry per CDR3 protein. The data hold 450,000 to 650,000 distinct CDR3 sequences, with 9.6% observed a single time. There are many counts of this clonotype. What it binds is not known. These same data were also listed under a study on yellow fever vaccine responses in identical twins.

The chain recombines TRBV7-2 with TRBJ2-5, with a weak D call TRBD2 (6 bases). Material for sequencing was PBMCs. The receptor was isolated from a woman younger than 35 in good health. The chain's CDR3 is CASSLDAGQETQYF. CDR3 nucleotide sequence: TGTGCCAGCAGCTTAGACGCGGGGCAAGAGACCCAGTACTTC.